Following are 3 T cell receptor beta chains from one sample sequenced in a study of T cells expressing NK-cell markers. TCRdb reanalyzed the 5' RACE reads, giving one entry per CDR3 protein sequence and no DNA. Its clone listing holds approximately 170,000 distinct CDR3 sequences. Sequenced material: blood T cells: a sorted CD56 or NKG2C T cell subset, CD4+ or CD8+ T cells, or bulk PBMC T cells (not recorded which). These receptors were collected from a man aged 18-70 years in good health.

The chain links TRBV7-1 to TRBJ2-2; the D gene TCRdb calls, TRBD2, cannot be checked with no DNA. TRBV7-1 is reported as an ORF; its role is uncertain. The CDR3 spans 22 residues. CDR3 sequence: CASSSPNLAGGVLSANTGELFF.

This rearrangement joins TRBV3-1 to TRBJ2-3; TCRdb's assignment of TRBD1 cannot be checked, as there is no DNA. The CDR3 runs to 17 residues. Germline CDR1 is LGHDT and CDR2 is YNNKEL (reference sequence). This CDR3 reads CASSQVVGAGNTDTQYF.

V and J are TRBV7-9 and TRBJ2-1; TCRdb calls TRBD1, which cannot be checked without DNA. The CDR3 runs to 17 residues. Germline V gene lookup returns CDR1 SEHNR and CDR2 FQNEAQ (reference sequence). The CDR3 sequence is CASSLGGEGIAYNEQFF.